This T cell receptor (beta chain) derives from a study of a mutant IDH1 vaccine in newly diagnosed glioma. In the study overall: Sex among treated patients split around 62% male, roughly 38% female; mean age was approximately 40 years. Study-wide findings and caveats: Changes to the top peripheral T cell clonotypes appeared unrelated to pseudoprogression.

The assay was immunoSEQ multiplex PCR, and TCRdb's table has in-frame clones only and misses some. The sample includes tens of thousands of clones, approximately 81% of them seen just once. Time point meaning: week 35, safety follow-up. Vaccinated patients received 300 ug of mutant IDH1 20-mer peptide per dose, with topical imiquimod. Details on this clone: The target antigen is unknown.

CDR3 length: 16 amino acids. Per the germline V gene, CDR1 is KGHSH and CDR2 is LQKENI. Trimming cost V 0 bases and J 5 bases; bases outside gene matches: 6. The sequence was obtained from a man under 40 with glioma. This chain links TRBV18 with TRBJ2-1, with 8 bases aligning to TRBD2. Sequenced here: PBMCs, sampled from a glioma patient whose treatment included an IDH1 peptide vaccine. CDR3 sequence reads: CASSPPIAGGHNEQFF. In DNA, the CDR3 is TGTGCCAGCTCACCACCGATCGCGGGGGGCCACAATGAGCAGTTCTTC.